The sequence of this TCR beta chain was determined in a study of blood T cell repertoires in COVID-19. In the study overall: The United States, Italy and Spain supplied acute and convalescent COVID-19 samples.

In the authors' workflow: For nucleated cells, counts were estimated from reference gene primer amplification. This table comes from immunoSEQ multiplex PCR, and its TCRdb copy is limited to in-frame clones, with some not included. V and J calls and clone size are as listed in that table; D and trimming were resolved from the DNA. The profile shows 100,000 to 140,000 clones, 75% to 95% of them singletons. Germline V lookup: CDR1 SGHAT, CDR2 FQDESV (reference sequence). CDR3 size: 16 residues. Trimming cost V 4 bases and J 5 bases; bases outside gene matches: 10. Sequencing used peripheral blood. The V gene is TRBV11-1, the J gene TRBJ2-7; 11 nucleotides match TRBD1. This TCR derives from a woman younger than 45 with acute or convalescent COVID-19. This CDR3 reads CASSSRTGQGGHEQYF. The CDR3 nucleotides read TGTGCCAGCAGCTCGCGAACGGGACAGGGGGGCCACGAGCAGTACTTC.